The source of this T cell receptor (beta chain) is a study of shared clonotypes between healthy human individuals. The naive CD8 subset, CD45RO-negative cells positively selected for CCR7, excluded terminally differentiated effector memory CD45RA+ cells. Sequenced by immunoSEQ multiplex PCR; TCRdb stores in-frame clones only, minus some. Found here are about 2.1 million clones, roughly 93% of them singletons; the top ten hold 1.5% to 2%. Sequenced: naive CD8+ T cells from PBMCs. This clonotype originated in a man between 18 and 29 years old in good health. Some clones in this sample may be carry-over from other donors' samples.

CDR3 DNA: TGTGCCACCAGCAGAGATTGGGGTATTGGCAACCCCTCCTACGAGCAGTACTTC. As protein: CATSRDWGIGNPSYEQYF. V usage is TRBV15 and J usage is TRBJ2-7; no clear D. The germline V and J ends were trimmed by 0 bases and 0 bases, with 18 bases remaining between them. CDR3 length: 18 amino acids. The V gene's germline CDR1 is LNHNV and CDR2 YYDKDF (reference sequence).